This T cell receptor (beta chain) was documented in a study of OX40 agonist ivuxolimab in advanced cancers. In the study overall: Ivuxolimab was an agonistic, fully human IgG2 monoclonal antibody directed against OX40 (CD134), a costimulatory receptor. Partial responses occurred in three dose-escalation patients, of whom one had hepatocellular carcinoma and two had cutaneous melanoma. Intravenous ivuxolimab was administered to patients every 2 weeks at six dose levels: 0.01, 0.1, 0.3, 1.5, 3 and 10 mg/kg. The point of sequencing TCRbeta in the periphery was to test whether ivuxolimab changed TCR sequence diversity and drove clonal T-cell expansion. The paper describes the monotherapy dose-escalation part (N of about 57 patients) of the phase I trial of ivuxolimab. Patients were allowed to have had prior anti-PD-1, anti-PD-L1 or anti-CTLA-4 therapy, and 40% to 45% of the dose-escalation patients had previously received checkpoint inhibitors. Of the approximately 50 patients in dose escalation, 19 had hepatocellular carcinoma, around 15 had melanoma, 9 had renal cell carcinoma and 9 had head and neck cancer. A male proportion of under 85% and a mean age of around 60 years, ranging from roughly 23 to 80, were recorded for the dose-escalation cohort. Study-wide findings and limitations: Which antigens the clonally expanded peripheral T cells were specific for was not determined. Low levels of normalized T-cell clonal expansion were also seen in some patients who did not respond. In partial responders in the 0.1-3.0 mg/kg groups, normalized peripheral clonal expansion was found to be among the lowest, especially among CD8+ T cells. At doses of 0.1 to 3.0 mg/kg, clonal expansion of both CD4+ and CD8+ blood T cells was observed from baseline to week 6. After ivuxolimab, CD8+ T cells had more expanded clones than CD4+ T cells on average.

Genomic DNA was isolated from the sorted cells so that the TCRbeta CDR3 region could be sequenced. TCRbeta CDR3 regions were sequenced using the immunoSEQ Assay. The source is immuneACCESS, and TCRdb retained only in-frame sequences with V and J called. Part of the clones is not carried over; for the studies checked, unresolved V genes explain less than half of this, and the remainder is unexplained. In this sample the table shows about 160,000 clones, roughly 92% of which occur a single time. The ten largest account for 0.3% to 0.35% of the sample. Patients with autoimmune disease history or receiving systemic immunosuppression were excluded from the trial. Peripheral blood for TCR sequencing was drawn from every dose cohort at baseline, at cycle 4 day 1 and at cycle 7 day 1. Samples were obtained from an open-label, multicenter, first-in-human phase I dose-escalation trial of ivuxolimab. Adults with locally advanced or metastatic melanoma, renal cell, hepatocellular, or head and neck squamous cell carcinoma were enrolled in the trial. Before TCR sequencing, CD4+ T cells and CD8+ T cells were sorted from peripheral blood as separate populations.

A note on this clone: Its antigen has not been determined. Base qualities are not recorded, but no much larger clone differs from it by a single base.

The germline V end is reduced by 5 bases and the J end by 2 bases; junction bases left unmatched: 7. The CDR3 measures 15 amino acids from cysteine to phenylalanine. Here the CDR3 DNA is all that survives: 45 bases in frame from base 1. CDR1 and CDR2 are drawn from the germline V gene: SGHTA, FQGNSA. The receptor chain draws on TRBV7-2 and TRBJ2-7; the junction holds 9 bases that match TRBD1. This TCR came from an adult with an advanced solid tumor such as melanoma, head and neck, liver or kidney cancer. The specimen comprised CD4+ or CD8+ T cells sorted from blood, sampled in a trial of the OX40 agonist ivuxolimab. The DNA reads TGTGCCAGCAGCCGATCGACAGGGGGGACCTACGAGCAGTACTTC. The encoded protein is CASSRSTGGTYEQYF.